A single sample is the source of the 10 T cell receptor beta chains below, sequenced in a study of cytomegalovirus exposure and HLA in healthy donors. Both 60 Vbeta primers and 13 Jbeta primers went into the PCR. TCRdb's table, derived via immunoSEQ multiplex PCR, lists solely in-frame clones and lacks some. The sample holds 150,000 to 160,000 clones, over 75% seen once. Sequenced input: PBMCs. The receptor set was obtained from a woman in her thirties or forties in good health and CMV-seropositive.

The rearrangement uses TRBV7-2 and TRBJ2-1; 7 bases align to TRBD2. With 1 base clipped from V and 6 bases from J, the junction kept 6 bases outside the gene matches. Germline-derived CDR1 and CDR2 are SGHTA and FQGNSA. The CDR3 consists of 15 residues. The CDR3 DNA sequence: TGTGCCAGCAGCTTAGTTGGCGGGAGAATCAATGAGCAGTTCTTC. It is translated as CASSLVGGRINEQFF. Using reference TRBV7-2 and TRBJ2-1 for the parts outside the CDR3, the full variable domain is GAGVSQSPSNKVTEKGKDVELRCDPISGHTALYWYRQSLGQGLEFLIYFQGNSAPDKSGLPSDRFSAERTGGSVSTLTIQRTQQEDSAVYLCASSLVGGRINEQFFGPGTRLTVL.

The rearrangement joins TRBV6-5 to TRBJ1-1; 12 bases agree with TRBD1. The junction had 2 bases not matched to a gene; V was cut back by 7 bases and J by 5 bases. Germline assignment: CDR1 MNHEY and CDR2 SVGAGI. The CDR3 has 13 amino acids. The chain's CDR3 is CASTGQGATEAFF. The CDR3 DNA reads TGTGCCAGCACGGGACAGGGGGCGACTGAAGCTTTCTTT.

The chain couples TRBV25-1 to TRBJ2-5, with 8 positions matching TRBD1. The CDR3 has 16 residues. Germline CDR1 is MGHDK and CDR2 is SYGVNS. V gave up 6 bases and J gave up 1 base; unmatched junction bases: 10. The CDR3 nucleotides are TGTGCCAGCAGCGGAAGTTTCGGGACAGGCCAAGAGACCCAGTACTTC. Translation: CASSGSFGTGQETQYF.

In this sample, this clone turned up once. The chain recombines TRBV7-3 with TRBJ2-2, with TRBD1 matching 10 bases. The CDR3 totals 16 residues. Germline V gene data show CDR1 as SGHTA and CDR2 as FQGTGA. V trimming: 4 bases; J trimming: 6 bases; junction bases outside the gene matches: 8. The DNA for the CDR3 is TGTGCCAGCAGCTCTGGGACAGGGGTGTTTCCCGGGGAGCTGTTTTTT. Protein product: CASSSGTGVFPGELFF.

The chain carries TRBV30 and TRBJ1-5, with D maybe TRBD1 (6 bases). V was trimmed by 2 bases and J by 3 bases, leaving 11 bases between them. The CDR3 runs 14 residues. CDR1 GTSNPN and CDR2 SVGIG come from the germline V gene (reference sequence). Here the CDR3 reads CAWSHGQNNQPQHF. The CDR3 DNA is TGTGCCTGGAGTCACGGACAGAACAATCAGCCCCAGCATTTT.

The genes are TRBV2 and TRBJ2-3; 9 nucleotides line up with TRBD2. CDR1 SNHLY and CDR2 FYNNEI come from the germline V gene. CDR3 size: 15 residues. J lost 4 bases, V lost 5 bases, and 7 bases had no gene match. The CDR3 sequence is CASSYRRGGADTQYF. The CDR3, as DNA: TGTGCCAGCAGTTATCGGCGCGGGGGGGCAGATACGCAGTATTTT. The complete variable domain, with remaining parts taken from reference TRBV2 and TRBJ2-3, reads EPEVTQTPSHQVTQMGQEVILRCVPISNHLYFYWYRQILGQKVEFLVSFYNNEISEKSEIFDDQFSVERPDGSNFTLKIRSTKLEDSAMYFCASSYRRGGADTQYFGPGTRLTVL.

The chain links TRBV6-6 to TRBJ2-1, with 13 bases lining up with TRBD2. Trimming at V came to 7 bases and at J to 10 bases, leaving 4 bases not matched to a gene. This CDR3 is built from 13 residues. Germline V gene data show CDR1 as MNHNY and CDR2 as SVGAGI (reference sequence). This chain's CDR3 is CASTLAGGSEQFF. CDR3 nucleotide sequence: TGTGCCAGCACACTAGCGGGAGGGAGCGAGCAGTTCTTC.

The chain recombines TRBV19 with TRBJ2-3; TRBD2 is a possible D gene (7 bases). The germline gives CDR1 LNHDA, CDR2 SQIVND (reference sequence). The CDR3 loop spans 13 amino acids. V lost 8 bases and J 6 bases, leaving 15 bases between the germline ends. The DNA for the CDR3 is TGTGCCAGTGTGGGGGCGGGAGTGGATACGCAGTATTTT. It yields the protein CASVGAGVDTQYF.

J is TRBJ2-3 and V is TRBV18; possible D gene TRBD2, 6 bases. Germline CDR1 reads KGHSH; CDR2 reads LQKENI. Trimming took 4 bases from V and 2 from J, leaving 13 bases between them. This CDR3 comprises 15 residues. The CDR3 DNA follows: TGTGCCAGCTCACGGGACTTGTCATCCACAGATACGCAGTATTTT. Translated: CASSRDLSSTDTQYF. Combining the CDR3 with reference TRBV18 and TRBJ2-3 gives the whole variable domain NAGVMQNPRHLVRRRGQEARLRCSPMKGHSHVYWYRQLPEEGLKFMVYLQKENIIDESGMPKERFSAEFPKEGPSILRIQQVVRGDSAAYFCASSRDLSSTDTQYFGPGTRLTVL.

The chain is built from TRBV19 and TRBJ1-1, with a tentative D call TRBD1 (5 bases). The CDR3 covers 14 residues. Trimming took off 7 bases at V and 4 bases at J, with 16 bases between the two ends. CDR1 and CDR2 from the germline V gene are LNHDA and SQIVND (reference sequence). The CDR3 loop reads CASITWPGGTEAFF. CDR3 nucleotide sequence: TGTGCCAGTATCACATGGCCCGGGGGCACTGAAGCTTTCTTT. Based on the CDR3 plus reference TRBV19 and TRBJ1-1, the full variable domain is DGGITQSPKYLFRKEGQNVTLSCEQNLNHDAMYWYRQDPGQGLRLIYYSQIVNDFQKGDIAEGYSVSREKKESFPLTVTSAQKNPTAFYLCASITWPGGTEAFFGQGTRLTVV.